This T cell receptor beta chain was captured by sequencing in a study of long-term antiretroviral therapy in people with HIV. The samples comprised roughly 0.9-11 million cryopreserved PBMC ahead of DNA extraction. Version v3.0 of the immunoSEQ assay ran at survey level. Profiling relied on immunoSEQ multiplex PCR, and the TCRdb table lists in-frame clones only, not all of them. The sample records approximately 15,000 clones, more than 85% being singletons. Germline V gives CDR1 SGHVS, CDR2 FNYEAQ. The CDR3 runs to 15 residues. Trimming removed 3 bases from V and 2 bases from J; junction bases left unmatched: 0. Notes on the study in general: Drawn between 2004 and 2017, the blood was possibly obtained under older ART regimens.

For this clone: Antigen: not known.

This specimen was unsorted PBMCs, taken 0.3 years after starting antiretroviral therapy. This TCR was recovered from a man aged 55 to 70 with HIV. The J gene is TRBJ1-3, the V gene TRBV7-6, with 11 nucleotides matching TRBD1. The CDR3 loop is CASSLDRGPGNTIYF. As DNA, the CDR3 is TGTGCCAGCAGCTTGGACAGGGGGCCTGGAAACACCATATATTTT.